Following are 20 T cell receptor beta chains from one sample sequenced in a study of CD8+ T cells in alopecia areata. Once RNA had been extracted, it was reverse transcribed into cDNA to act as the sequencing template. Some clones are missing from TCRdb's copy, which holds only in-frame ones; the method was immunoSEQ multiplex PCR. The sample has approximately 130,000 clones, about 51% seen once. Sequenced sample: NKG2D-low CD8+ T cells sorted from blood. All receptors come from a human donor with alopecia areata.

This clone has a handful of counts. The chain uses TRBV4-2 and TRBJ2-7; D unclear. The germline V gene has CDR1 LGHNA and CDR2 YNFKEQ. CDR3 length: 14 residues. V lost 0 bases to trimming and J lost 2 bases, with 8 bases between them. CDR3 protein: CASSQEGGPYEQYF. The CDR3 DNA follows: TGTGCCAGCAGCCAAGAAGGCGGCCCCTACGAGCAGTACTTC.

The chain carries TRBV30 and TRBJ2-2, with 7 bases lining up with TRBD1. Germline lookup yields CDR1 GTSNPN and CDR2 SVGIG (reference sequence). This CDR3 region has 12 residues. V dropped 4 bases and J dropped 5; count of bases not matched to a gene: 1. The CDR3 DNA is TGTGCCTGGAACAGGGGAACCGGGGAGCTGTTTTTT. Protein: CAWNRGTGELFF. Full variable domain (missing parts from reference TRBV30 and TRBJ2-2): SQTIHQWPATLVQPVGSPLSLECTVEGTSNPNLYWYRQAAGRGLQLLFYSVGIGQISSEVPQNLSASRPQDRQFILSSKKLLLSDSGFYLCAWNRGTGELFFGEGSRLTVL.

For this clone: A read error may produce the germline difference seen at one junction end. The chain combines TRBV7-9 with TRBJ2-2; D remains ambiguous. The CDR3 has 15 residues. Per the germline V gene, CDR1 is SEHNR and CDR2 is FQNEAQ (reference sequence). The DNA of the CDR3 is TGCGCCAGCAGCCAAGACCTAACGAACACCGGGGAGCTGTTTTTT. Encoded protein: CASSQDLTNTGELFF.

The J gene is TRBJ2-1, the V gene TRBV5-6; a possible D gene is TRBD1 (5 bases). From germline, CDR1 is SGHDT and CDR2 YYEEEE. The CDR3 has 12 amino acids. V was cut by 0 bases and J by 10 bases, with 8 bases left in between. The CDR3 coding sequence is TGTGCCAGCAGCTTGGGGTGGACAGAGCAGTTCTTC. This codes for CASSLGWTEQFF.

The V gene is TRBV28, the J gene TRBJ2-7; D may be TRBD1 or TRBD2 (5 bases each). CDR3 length equals 18 residues. Germline V gives CDR1 MDHEN, CDR2 SYDVKM. The ends were cut back, 5 bases at V and 5 bases at J, with 28 bases in the middle. The DNA of the CDR3 is TGTGCCAGCAGTCGGAACGTGGGGTGGGGGTCATGGGACCACGAGCAGTACTTC. Protein sequence: CASSRNVGWGSWDHEQYF.

The J gene is TRBJ2-1, the V gene TRBV14, with TRBD2 identical over 7 bases. The length of the CDR3 is 15 residues. CDR1 SGHDN and CDR2 FVKESK come from the germline V gene. V gave up 5 bases and J gave up 0 bases; unmatched junction bases: 4. CDR3 bases: TGTGCCAGCAGCGGTCAGCGGGGCTCCTACAATGAGCAGTTCTTC. Protein product: CASSGQRGSYNEQFF.

A word on this clone: Other DNA sequences in this sample translate to the same CDR3. This sequence joins TRBV29-1 and TRBJ1-2; tentative D call: TRBD1 (6 bases). Germline-derived CDR1 and CDR2 are SQVTM and ANQGSEA. The CDR3 consists of 10 residues. Between the trimmed V and J ends, which lost 3 bases and 7 bases, there was a span of 6 bases. CDR3 amino acids: CSVEDSGYTF. CDR3 nucleotide sequence: TGCAGCGTTGAGGACAGTGGCTACACCTTC.

This clone is a singleton in its sample. The V call is TRBV30, the J call TRBJ2-7, with D maybe TRBD1 (5 bases). V was pared by 5 bases and J by 4 bases, with 9 bases between. The CDR3 length is 11 residues. The germline V gene has CDR1 GTSNPN and CDR2 SVGIG (reference sequence). The CDR3 protein is CAWGHRYEQYF. The CDR3 DNA is TGTGCCTGGGGACATCGTTACGAGCAGTACTTC.

This clone was seen more than once but under ten times. The V gene is TRBV29-1, the J gene TRBJ2-3; no reliable D call. This CDR3 spans 13 amino acids. Deletions cut 3 bases from V and 0 bases from J, with 7 bases between. In germline, CDR1 is SQVTM, CDR2 ANQGSEA. CDR3 protein: CSVEQDSTDTQYF. CDR3 nucleotide sequence: TGCAGCGTTGAGCAGGACAGCACAGATACGCAGTATTTT.

Concerning this clone itself: Other DNA sequences in the sample encode the same CDR3. The J gene is TRBJ1-1, the V gene TRBV27; unclear D gene. Germline CDR1 MNHEY, CDR2 SMNVEV (reference sequence). Trimming took 0 bases from V and 0 from J, leaving 2 bases between them. The CDR3 has 13 amino acids. CDR3 DNA sequence: TGTGCCAGCAGTTTATCAGTGAACACTGAAGCTTTCTTT. As protein: CASSLSVNTEAFF.

This clone was counted a few times. This rearrangement joins TRBV6-5 to TRBJ1-1; D gene unclear. The V end was cut by 0 bases, the J end by 0 bases, with 8 bases between. The CDR3 length is 15 residues. Germline CDR1 MNHEY, CDR2 SVGAGI. The DNA for the CDR3 is TGTGCCAGCAGTTACTCGACATATATGAACACTGAAGCTTTCTTT. This gives the protein CASSYSTYMNTEAFF.

This sequence joins TRBV11-2 and TRBJ2-7; D ambiguous. This CDR3 has 12 residues. The V gene lost 11 bases and the J gene lost 2 bases, with 13 bases spanning the gap. The germline V gene encodes CDR1 SGHAT and CDR2 FQNNGV. In nucleotides, the CDR3 is TGTGCCTCCCATGGGCCCCCCTACGAGCAGTACTTC. Amino acid sequence: CASHGPPYEQYF.

This clone came up a few times. V and J are TRBV29-1 and TRBJ2-6, with 8 bases matching TRBD1. V gave up 3 bases and J gave up 0 bases; unmatched junction bases: 1. The length of the CDR3 is 15 residues. CDR1 is SQVTM and CDR2 is ANQGSEA in the germline V gene. The CDR3 loop reads CSVDRGLSGANVLTF. As DNA, the CDR3 is TGCAGCGTTGACAGGGGGCTCTCTGGGGCCAACGTCCTGACTTTC.

A note on this clone: This sample includes further DNA sequences coding for the same CDR3. The V call is TRBV29-1, the J call TRBJ2-1; 7 nucleotides agree with TRBD1. The CDR3 is 11 amino acids. The V and J ends lost 6 bases and 7 bases, in that order; junction bases with no gene match: 3. CDR1 SQVTM and CDR2 ANQGSEA come from the germline V gene. This chain's CDR3 is CSVPRGNEQFF. The CDR3 bases are TGCAGCGTCCCCAGGGGGAATGAGCAGTTCTTC.

The chain links TRBV29-1 to TRBJ2-7; D tentatively reads TRBD1 or TRBD2 (5 bases each). Germline loops: CDR1 SQVTM, CDR2 ANQGSEA. V was pared by 3 bases and J by 3 bases, with 12 bases between. There are 13 residues in the CDR3. The CDR3 is CSVEVGENYEQYF. In DNA form, the CDR3 reads TGCAGCGTTGAGGTGGGGGAAAACTACGAGCAGTACTTC.

The rearrangement links TRBV29-1 to TRBJ2-2; D call uncertain. The CDR3 extends over 13 amino acids. Deletions cut 5 bases from V and 2 bases from J, with 9 bases between. Looked up from germline, CDR1 is SQVTM and CDR2 is ANQGSEA. The CDR3 region is CSVPASNTGELFF. In nucleotides, the CDR3 is TGCAGCGTTCCCGCCAGTAACACCGGGGAGCTGTTTTTT.

The V call is TRBV29-1, the J call TRBJ2-7; 11 positions agree with TRBD2. Losses at the gene ends were 8 bases for V and 5 bases for J; bases not matched to a gene: 5. Per germline, CDR1 SQVTM and CDR2 ANQGSEA. The CDR3 is 12 amino acids. CDR3 sequence (DNA): TGCAGCTCGACGACTAGCGGGAACGAGCAGTACTTC. It specifies CSSTTSGNEQYF.

The chain carries TRBV29-1 and TRBJ2-6; no definite D call. The ends were cut back, 7 bases at V and 4 bases at J, with 20 bases in the middle. CDR3 length: 16 amino acids. Germline CDR1 is SQVTM and CDR2 is ANQGSEA. In DNA form, the CDR3 reads TGCAGCGCCTTCCAAGGCTCGAAGGGCGGGGCCAACGTCCTGACTTTC. This gives the protein CSAFQGSKGGANVLTF.

There are a few counts of this clone. The chain links TRBV29-1 to TRBJ2-1, with a possible D match to TRBD2 (5 bases). The CDR3 loop spans 12 amino acids. Per the germline V gene, CDR1 is SQVTM and CDR2 is ANQGSEA. The V gene lost 4 bases and the J gene lost 8 bases, with 12 bases spanning the gap. CDR3 loop: CSVAWEPYEQFF. The CDR3 coding sequence is TGCAGCGTTGCGTGGGAGCCCTATGAGCAGTTCTTC.

The rearrangement links TRBV30 to TRBJ1-1; 8 positions match TRBD1. This CDR3 spans 14 amino acids. Looked up from germline, CDR1 is GTSNPN and CDR2 is SVGIG (reference sequence). V shed 3 bases, J shed 0 bases, and the junction held 3 bases outside the gene matches. The CDR3 loop is CAWSPTGVNTEAFF. DNA for the CDR3: TGTGCCTGGAGCCCGACAGGGGTGAACACTGAAGCTTTCTTT. The variable domain in full, completed from reference TRBV30 and TRBJ1-1, reads SQTIHQWPATLVQPVGSPLSLECTVEGTSNPNLYWYRQAAGRGLQLLFYSVGIGQISSEVPQNLSASRPQDRQFILSSKKLLLSDSGFYLCAWSPTGVNTEAFFGQGTRLTVV.